The next 8 T cell receptor beta chains were all read from a single sample in a study of shared clonotypes between healthy human individuals. Produced via immunoSEQ multiplex PCR; TCRdb's table is partial and in-frame only. The data contain hundreds of thousands of clones, 90% to 96% of them singletons. Specimen: naive CD4+ T cells sorted from blood. Subset indicated: CD45RA+ positively selected. The origin of the receptors is a woman in her 30s in good health.

The chain joins TRBV4-1 to TRBJ1-1; D uncertain. Trimming removed 1 base from V and 4 bases from J, with 10 bases in between. Germline V gene sequence: CDR1 MGHRA, CDR2 YSYEKL. The CDR3 spans 14 residues. CDR3 protein: CASSQGQSSTEAFF. The DNA of the CDR3 is TGCGCCAGCAGCCAAGGGCAGTCCTCCACTGAAGCTTTCTTT.

This chain connects TRBV2 to TRBJ1-4, with a weak D call TRBD1 (5 bases). The germline V and J ends were trimmed by 6 bases and 11 bases, with 16 bases remaining between them. In germline, CDR1 is SNHLY, CDR2 FYNNEI. The CDR3 contains 13 residues. DNA of the CDR3: TGTGCCAGCAGGCCCGGGGCTTTAGGGAAACTGTTTTTT. Protein sequence: CASRPGALGKLFF.

This sequence joins TRBV15 and TRBJ1-4, with D unclear. V was shortened by 0 bases and J by 2 bases, with 10 bases between the two germline ends. The CDR3 consists of 16 residues. CDR1 LNHNV and CDR2 YYDKDF come from the germline V gene (reference sequence). The chain's CDR3 is CATSRDPGSTNEKLFF. DNA for the CDR3: TGTGCCACCAGCAGAGATCCGGGGTCCACTAATGAAAAACTGTTTTTT. Based on the CDR3 plus reference TRBV15 and TRBJ1-4, the full variable domain is DAMVIQNPRYQVTQFGKPVTLSCSQTLNHNVMYWYQQKSSQAPKLLFHYYDKDFNNEADTPDNFQSRRPNTSFCFLDIRSPGLGDTAMYLCATSRDPGSTNEKLFFGSGTQLSVL.

V gene TRBV2 combines with J gene TRBJ1-3; D not certain. Germline CDR1 is SNHLY and CDR2 is FYNNEI. The CDR3 is 13 residues long. Trimming stripped 10 bases from V and 1 base from J, with 11 bases between. CDR3 loop: CATWRESGNTIYF. The CDR3 DNA reads TGTGCCACCTGGCGAGAGTCTGGAAACACCATATATTTT.

The CDR3 here is CASSLGWGIGERNTEAFF. The CDR3 DNA is TGCGCCAGCAGCTTGGGTTGGGGAATCGGGGAAAGGAACACTGAAGCTTTCTTT. The rearrangement links TRBV5-1 to TRBJ1-1, with D hard to call. Trimming stripped 0 bases from V and 1 base from J, with 19 bases between. This CDR3 comprises 18 residues. The germline V gene encodes CDR1 SGHRS and CDR2 YFSETQ.

CDR3 DNA: TGTGCCAGCAGCTCCAACAGGGGACAGAACACCATATATTTT. This translates into CASSSNRGQNTIYF. J is TRBJ1-3 and V is TRBV11-1; TRBD1 aligns across 7 bases. There are 14 residues in the CDR3. Germline-derived CDR1 and CDR2 are SGHAT and FQDESV (reference sequence). Germline trimming cut 4 bases from V and 7 bases from J; bases unmatched to any gene: 7.

The rearrangement uses TRBV25-1 and TRBJ1-1; 7 bases are a match to TRBD1. Germline CDR1 MGHDK, CDR2 SYGVNS. This CDR3 has 11 residues. Losses at the gene ends were 4 bases for V and 7 bases for J; bases not matched to a gene: 0. CDR3 sequence (DNA): TGTGCCAGCAGTGGGACAGGTGAAGCTTTCTTT. Translated: CASSGTGEAFF.

The rearrangement links TRBV6-5 to TRBJ1-6, with a weak D call TRBD1 (6 bases). Trimming took 6 bases from V and 7 from J, leaving 13 bases between them. This CDR3 region has 14 residues. CDR1 and CDR2 (germline): MNHEY, SVGAGI. DNA of the CDR3: TGTGCCAGCAGACCAGACAGGAGAAATTCACCCCTCCACTTT. It yields the protein CASRPDRRNSPLHF.